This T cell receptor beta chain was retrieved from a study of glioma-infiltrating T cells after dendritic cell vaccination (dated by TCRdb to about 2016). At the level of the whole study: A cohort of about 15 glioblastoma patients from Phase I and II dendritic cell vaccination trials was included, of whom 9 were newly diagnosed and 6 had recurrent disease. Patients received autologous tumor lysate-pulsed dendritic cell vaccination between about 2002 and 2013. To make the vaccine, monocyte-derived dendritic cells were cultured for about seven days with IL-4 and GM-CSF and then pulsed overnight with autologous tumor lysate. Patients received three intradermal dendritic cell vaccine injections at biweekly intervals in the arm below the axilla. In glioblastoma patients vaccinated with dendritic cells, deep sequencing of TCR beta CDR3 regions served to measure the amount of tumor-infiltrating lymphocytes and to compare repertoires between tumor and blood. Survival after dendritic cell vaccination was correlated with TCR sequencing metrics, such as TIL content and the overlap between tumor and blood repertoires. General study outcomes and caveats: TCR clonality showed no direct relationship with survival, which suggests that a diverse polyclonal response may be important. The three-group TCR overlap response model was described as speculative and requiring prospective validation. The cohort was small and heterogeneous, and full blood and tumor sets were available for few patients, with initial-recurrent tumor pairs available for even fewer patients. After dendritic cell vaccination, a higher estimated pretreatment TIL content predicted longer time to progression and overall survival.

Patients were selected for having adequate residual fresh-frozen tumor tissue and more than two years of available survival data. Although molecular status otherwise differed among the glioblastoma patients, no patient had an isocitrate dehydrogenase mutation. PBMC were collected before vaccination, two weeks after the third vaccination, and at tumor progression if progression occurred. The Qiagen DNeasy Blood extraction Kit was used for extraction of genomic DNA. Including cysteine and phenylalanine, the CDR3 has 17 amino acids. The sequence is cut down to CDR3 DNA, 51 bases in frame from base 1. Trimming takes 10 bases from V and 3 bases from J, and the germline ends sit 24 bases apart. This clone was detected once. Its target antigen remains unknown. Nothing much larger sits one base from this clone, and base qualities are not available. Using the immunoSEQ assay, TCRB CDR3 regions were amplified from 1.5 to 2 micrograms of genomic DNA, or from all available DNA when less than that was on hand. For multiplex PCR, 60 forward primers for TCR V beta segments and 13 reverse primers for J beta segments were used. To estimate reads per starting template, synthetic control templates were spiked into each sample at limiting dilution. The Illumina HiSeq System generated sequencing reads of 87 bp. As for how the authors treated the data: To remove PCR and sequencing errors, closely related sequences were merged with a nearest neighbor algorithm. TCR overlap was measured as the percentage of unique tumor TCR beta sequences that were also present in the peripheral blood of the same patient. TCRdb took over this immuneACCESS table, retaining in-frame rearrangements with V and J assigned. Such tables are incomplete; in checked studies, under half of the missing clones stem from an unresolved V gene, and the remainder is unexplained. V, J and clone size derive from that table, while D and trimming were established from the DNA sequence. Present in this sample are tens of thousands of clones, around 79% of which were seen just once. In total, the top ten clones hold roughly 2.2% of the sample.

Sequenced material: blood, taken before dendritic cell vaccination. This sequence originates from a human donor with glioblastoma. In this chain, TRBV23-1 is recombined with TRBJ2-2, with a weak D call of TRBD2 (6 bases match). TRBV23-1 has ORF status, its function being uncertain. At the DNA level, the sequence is TGCGCCACGGACGACGGGAGAGACCGGTATGACACCGGGGAGCTGTTTTTT. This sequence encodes CATDDGRDRYDTGELFF.